The clone carrying this TCR beta chain occurred a few times. The data belong to a study of beta chain features in type 1 diabetes. Germline CDR1 and CDR2: SGDLS and YYNGEE. V was shortened by 3 bases and J by 5 bases, with 5 bases between the two germline ends. This CDR3 contains 11 residues. Every bit of the isolated RNA underwent reverse transcription, so sequencing read expressed TCRB transcripts. Libraries were prepared by immunoSEQ multiplex PCR; TCRdb keeps only in-frame clonotypes and omits some of them. The sample records 900,000 or so clones, about a sixth being singletons. This sequence originates from a woman aged 18-35 years in good health. V usage is TRBV9 and J usage is TRBJ1-2, with D unclear. Source material: naive CD4+ T cells from blood. CDR3 amino acids: CASSATYGYTF. The CDR3 nucleotides read TGTGCCAGCAGCGCGACGTATGGCTACACCTTC.